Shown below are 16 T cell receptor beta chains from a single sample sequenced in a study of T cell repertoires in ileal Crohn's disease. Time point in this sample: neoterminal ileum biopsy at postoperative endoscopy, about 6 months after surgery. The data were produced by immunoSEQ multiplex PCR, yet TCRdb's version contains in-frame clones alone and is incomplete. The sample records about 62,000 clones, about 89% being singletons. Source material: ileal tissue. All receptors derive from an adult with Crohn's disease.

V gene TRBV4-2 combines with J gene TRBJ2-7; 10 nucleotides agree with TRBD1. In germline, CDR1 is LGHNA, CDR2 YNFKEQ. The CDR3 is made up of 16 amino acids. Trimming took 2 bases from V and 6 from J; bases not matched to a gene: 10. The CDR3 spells CASSQPPGTGVSEQYF. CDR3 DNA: TGTGCCAGCAGCCAACCCCCCGGGACAGGGGTGTCCGAGCAGTACTTC.

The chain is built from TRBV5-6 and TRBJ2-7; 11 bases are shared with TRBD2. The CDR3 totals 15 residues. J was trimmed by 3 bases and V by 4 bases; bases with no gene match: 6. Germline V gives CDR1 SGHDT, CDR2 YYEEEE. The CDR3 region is CASSPGTSGRYEQYF. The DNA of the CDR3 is TGTGCCAGCAGCCCAGGGACTAGCGGCCGCTACGAGCAGTACTTC.

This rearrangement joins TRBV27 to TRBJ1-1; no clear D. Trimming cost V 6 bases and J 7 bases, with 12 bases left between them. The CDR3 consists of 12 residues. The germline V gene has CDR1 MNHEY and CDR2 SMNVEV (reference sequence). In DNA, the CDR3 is TGTGCCAGCAGGGCTTTCGGGAGTGAAGCTTTCTTT. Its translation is CASRAFGSEAFF.

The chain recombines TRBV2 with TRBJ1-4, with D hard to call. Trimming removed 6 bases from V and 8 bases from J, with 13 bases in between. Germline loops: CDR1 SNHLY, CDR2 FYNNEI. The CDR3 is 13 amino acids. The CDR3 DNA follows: TGTGCCAGCAGCTTGGCCTTTTTAGAAAAACTGTTTTTT. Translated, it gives CASSLAFLEKLFF. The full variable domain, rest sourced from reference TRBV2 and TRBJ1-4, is EPEVTQTPSHQVTQMGQEVILRCVPISNHLYFYWYRQILGQKVEFLVSFYNNEISEKSEIFDDQFSVERPDGSNFTLKIRSTKLEDSAMYFCASSLAFLEKLFFGSGTQLSVL.

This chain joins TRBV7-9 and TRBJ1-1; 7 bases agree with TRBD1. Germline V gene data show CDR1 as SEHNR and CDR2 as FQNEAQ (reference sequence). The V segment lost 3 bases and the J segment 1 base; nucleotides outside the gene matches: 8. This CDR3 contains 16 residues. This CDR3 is CASSFTAGTANTEAFF. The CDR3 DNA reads TGTGCCAGCAGCTTTACCGCCGGGACAGCGAACACTGAAGCTTTCTTT.

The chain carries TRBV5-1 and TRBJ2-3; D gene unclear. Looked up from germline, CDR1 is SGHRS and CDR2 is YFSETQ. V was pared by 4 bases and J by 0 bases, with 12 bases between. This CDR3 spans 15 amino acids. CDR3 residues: CASSQALISTDTQYF. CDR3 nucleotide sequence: TGCGCCAGCAGCCAGGCCCTAATTAGCACAGATACGCAGTATTTT.

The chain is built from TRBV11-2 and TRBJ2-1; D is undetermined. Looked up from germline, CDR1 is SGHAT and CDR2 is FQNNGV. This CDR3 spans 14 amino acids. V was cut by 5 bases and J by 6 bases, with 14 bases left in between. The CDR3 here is CASSTHRGANEQFF. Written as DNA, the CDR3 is TGTGCCAGCAGCACCCACCGAGGAGCCAATGAGCAGTTCTTC. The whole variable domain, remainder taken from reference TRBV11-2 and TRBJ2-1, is EAGVAQSPRYKIIEKRQSVAFWCNPISGHATLYWYQQILGQGPKLLIQFQNNGVVDDSQLPKDRFSAERLKGVDSTLKIQPAKLEDSAVYLCASSTHRGANEQFFGPGTRLTVL.

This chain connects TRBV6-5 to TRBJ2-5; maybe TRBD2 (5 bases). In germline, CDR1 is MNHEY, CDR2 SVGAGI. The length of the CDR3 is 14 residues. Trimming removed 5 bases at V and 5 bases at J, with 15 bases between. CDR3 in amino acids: CASSAGLLKETQYF. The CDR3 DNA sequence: TGTGCCAGCAGTGCCGGACTGCTAAAGGAGACCCAGTACTTC.

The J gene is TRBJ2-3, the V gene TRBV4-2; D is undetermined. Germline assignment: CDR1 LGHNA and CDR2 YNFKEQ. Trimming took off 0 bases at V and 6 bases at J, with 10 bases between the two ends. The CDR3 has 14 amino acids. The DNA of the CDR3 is TGTGCCAGCAGCCAAGATGTTCGTCCGGATACGCAGTATTTT. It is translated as CASSQDVRPDTQYF.

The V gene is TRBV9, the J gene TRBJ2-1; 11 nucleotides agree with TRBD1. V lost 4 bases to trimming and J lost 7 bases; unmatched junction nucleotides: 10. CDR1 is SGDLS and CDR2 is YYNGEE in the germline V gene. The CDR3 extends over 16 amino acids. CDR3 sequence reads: CASSPNPGQGGNEQFF. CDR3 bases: TGTGCCAGCAGCCCCAATCCGGGACAGGGGGGAAATGAGCAGTTCTTC.

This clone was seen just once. The CDR3 nucleotides are TGTGCCAGCACCCCGTCTCGCGAGCAGTACTTC. This codes for CASTPSREQYF. The chain carries TRBV9 and TRBJ2-7; the D is unclear. There are 11 residues in the CDR3. Germline CDR1 and CDR2: SGDLS and YYNGEE. V shed 6 bases and J shed 6 bases, with 10 bases lying between them. The full variable domain, with the rest looked up from reference TRBV9 and TRBJ2-7, is DSGVTQTPKHLITATGQRVTLRCSPRSGDLSVYWYQQSLDQGLQFLIQYYNGEERAKGNILERFSAQQFPDLHSELNLSSLELGDSALYFCASTPSREQYFGPGTRLTVT.

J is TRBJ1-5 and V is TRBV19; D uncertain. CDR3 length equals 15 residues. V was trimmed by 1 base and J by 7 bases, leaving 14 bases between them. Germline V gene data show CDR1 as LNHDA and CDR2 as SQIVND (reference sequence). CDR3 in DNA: TGTGCCAGTAGTATAGGTCCCAGTTCGAACCAGCCCCAGCATTTT. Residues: CASSIGPSSNQPQHF.

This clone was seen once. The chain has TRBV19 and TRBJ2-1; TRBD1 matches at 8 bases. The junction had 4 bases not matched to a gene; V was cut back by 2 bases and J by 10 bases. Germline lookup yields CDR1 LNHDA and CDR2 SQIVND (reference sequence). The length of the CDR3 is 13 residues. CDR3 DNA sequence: TGTGCCAGTAGTATACAGGGGGCTGGGGAGCAGTTCTTC. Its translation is CASSIQGAGEQFF.

CDR3 nucleotide sequence: TGTGCCAGTAGTCGAGCGTCGCCGGATGGAAACACCATATATTTT. This sequence encodes CASSRASPDGNTIYF. The chain links TRBV19 to TRBJ1-3; D is unclear. CDR3 length equals 15 residues. Per the germline V gene, CDR1 is LNHDA and CDR2 is SQIVND (reference sequence). The germline V and J ends were trimmed by 5 bases and 3 bases, with 14 bases remaining between them.

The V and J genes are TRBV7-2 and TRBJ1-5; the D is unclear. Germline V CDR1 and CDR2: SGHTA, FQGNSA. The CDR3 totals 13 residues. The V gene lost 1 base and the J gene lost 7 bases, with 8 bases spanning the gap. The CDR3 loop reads CASSLVGWQPQHF. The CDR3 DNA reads TGTGCCAGCAGCTTAGTCGGGTGGCAGCCCCAGCATTTT.

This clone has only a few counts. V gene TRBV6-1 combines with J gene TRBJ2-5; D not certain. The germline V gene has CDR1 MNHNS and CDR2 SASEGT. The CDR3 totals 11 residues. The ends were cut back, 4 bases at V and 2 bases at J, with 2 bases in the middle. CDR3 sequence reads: CASSAQETQYF. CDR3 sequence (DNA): TGTGCCAGCAGTGCACAAGAGACCCAGTACTTC.